This T cell receptor beta chain originates from a study of blood T cell repertoires in COVID-19. Study-wide background: The cDNA or gDNA used as material had been derived from T cells, B-cell-depleted T cells, or PBMCs.

Authors' data handling: Estimates of nucleated cell counts were drawn from the amplification of reference gene primers. The assay was immunoSEQ multiplex PCR, and TCRdb's table has in-frame clones only and misses some. That table supplies the V and J calls and clone size; D and trimming were determined from the DNA. The profile shows about 230,000 clones, about 91% of them singletons. Adults between roughly 18 and 89 years of age took part from 24 US areas. Cohort placement rested on clinical history that participants reported themselves. This CDR3 is 13 amino acids long. V was pared by 4 bases and J by 5 bases, with 11 bases between. Germline assignment: CDR1 SGHVS and CDR2 FNYEAQ.

The receptor's source is a woman aged 40 to 50 with acute COVID-19. Sequenced: PBMCs or T cells enriched from blood (not recorded which). This sequence joins TRBV7-6 and TRBJ1-1, with no clear D. Here the CDR3 reads CASSYTRGTEAFF. The CDR3 DNA sequence: TGTGCCAGCAGCTATACGCGGGGAACTGAAGCTTTCTTT.